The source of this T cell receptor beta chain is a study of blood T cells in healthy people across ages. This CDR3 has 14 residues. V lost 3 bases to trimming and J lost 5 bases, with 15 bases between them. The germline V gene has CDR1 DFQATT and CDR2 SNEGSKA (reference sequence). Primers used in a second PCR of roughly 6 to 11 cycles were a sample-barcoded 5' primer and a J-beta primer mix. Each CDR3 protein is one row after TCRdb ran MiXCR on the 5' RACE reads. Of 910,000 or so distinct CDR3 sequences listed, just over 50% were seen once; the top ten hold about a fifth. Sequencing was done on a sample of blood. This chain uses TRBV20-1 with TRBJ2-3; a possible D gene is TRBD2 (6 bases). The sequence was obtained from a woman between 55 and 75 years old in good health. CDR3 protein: CSARPGVYEDTQYF. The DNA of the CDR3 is TGCAGTGCTAGGCCGGGAGTTTACGAAGATACGCAGTATTTT.